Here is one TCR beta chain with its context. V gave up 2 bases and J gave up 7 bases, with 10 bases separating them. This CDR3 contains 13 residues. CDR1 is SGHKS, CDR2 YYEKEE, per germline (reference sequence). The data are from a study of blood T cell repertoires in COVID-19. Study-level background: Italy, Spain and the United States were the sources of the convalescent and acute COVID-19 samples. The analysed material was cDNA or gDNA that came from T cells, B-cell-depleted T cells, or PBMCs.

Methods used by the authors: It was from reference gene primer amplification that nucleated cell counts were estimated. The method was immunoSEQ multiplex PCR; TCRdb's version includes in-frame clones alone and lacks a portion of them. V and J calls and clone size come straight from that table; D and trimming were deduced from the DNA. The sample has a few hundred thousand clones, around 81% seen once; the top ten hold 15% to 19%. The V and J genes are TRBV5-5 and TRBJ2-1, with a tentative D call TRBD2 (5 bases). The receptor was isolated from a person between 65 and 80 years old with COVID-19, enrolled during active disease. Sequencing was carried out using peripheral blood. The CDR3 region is CASSFGVWNEQFF. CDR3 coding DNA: TGTGCCAGCAGCTTCGGGGTCTGGAATGAGCAGTTCTTC.